Below, one T cell receptor beta chain is given with its context. This clone was seen more than once but under ten times. Its antigen is not yet known. Base-call qualities are not available, and no considerably larger clone is one nucleotide away. The cohort was made up of approximately 670 healthy bone marrow donors. At the time of sampling, every cohort member was nominally healthy, though immune exposures that went unrecorded were likely present. The donor was CMV seronegative and belonged to the group of more than 300 seronegative cohort members. A peripheral blood sample was provided by each donor, and peripheral blood mononuclear cells were used for TCR beta sequencing. Genomic DNA was extracted from the blood cell samples with the Qiagen DNeasy Blood Extraction Kit. The data belong to a study of cytomegalovirus exposure and HLA in healthy donors (dated by TCRdb to the late 2010s). About the full investigation: An earlier analysis of 587 of the donors reported 276 Gb of sequence data and around 120 million unique TCR beta sequences obtained from approximately 180 million T cells. Genome-wide SNP genotypes for about 65% of the roughly 700 donors were used in a later genetic analysis, which treated that subset as a discovery cohort. The aim of the study was to test whether cataloging public T cell receptors could identify signatures of past pathogen exposure. The number of typed donors differed by locus: about 629-640 for A, B, C, DRB1 and DQB1; 522 for DQA1; 606 for DPA1; and 400 to 480 for DPB1. All discovery cohort repertoires had been generated using a single sequencing platform. A separate validation cohort of about 110 different subjects was used in addition to the approximately 640-subject first cohort. An early release covering roughly 600 HLA-typed donors comprised about 290 gigabases of sequencing data and roughly 86 million unique TCR sequences. The genetic ancestry cluster associated with self-reported Caucasian donors included roughly 84% of the roughly 360 genotyped donors. Rather than drawing on any new phenotypic data, the later analysis identified candidate immune exposures from TCR beta sequences and the way those sequences occurred across donors. A later analysis re-examined previously published TCR beta repertoires from 500 to 700 donors and added high-resolution HLA genotyping to investigate patterns of TCR occurrence. About five DR-DQ haplotypes were treated as single units for association and clustering because of strong linkage in the cohort. To decide whether each TCR beta V gene segment behaved as functional or pseudogenic, an earlier analysis of some 580 of the donors relied on high-throughput TCR beta sequencing. High-throughput TCR immunosequencing, statistical association of individual TCRs with disease status, and machine learning were combined to predict cytomegalovirus infection status. The T cell repertoires of several hundred subjects were profiled by immunosequencing and related to cytomegalovirus serostatus. Among about 410 genotyped donors of the cohort, an average of around 220,000 unique TCR beta nucleotide sequences was sequenced per donor, of which 15% to 20% were non-productive. Alongside the repertoire data, information on donor age, sex, ethnicity and CMV serostatus was compiled. Both class I and class II loci were covered by HLA typing, at four-digit resolution.

Receptors were amplified or captured by the immunoSEQ multiplex PCR assay. The multiplex PCR relied on a mix of 60 forward primers for TCR Vbeta segments and 13 reverse primers for TCR Jbeta segments. The CDR3 region of rearranged TCR beta genes was amplified from genomic DNA with a multiplex PCR assay. On the Illumina HiSeq System, the amplified TCR beta libraries were sequenced as 87-base-pair reads. On the authors' methods: A later analysis tallied 75 million to 95 million unique TCR beta chains across the 666 repertoires, and approximately 9.9 million of those chains were shared by two or more donors. To remove PCR and sequencing errors, raw reads were error-corrected and collapsed into unique sequences using a nearest-neighbor algorithm that merged closely related sequences. Alignment of CDR3 sequences to IMGT reference sequences was used to assign V, D and J gene segments. For a sequence to be retained, at least a six-nucleotide match to both a V gene segment and a J gene segment was required. A rearrangement counted as productive if the CDR3 had no stop codons and remained in frame with V and J, and every other rearrangement counted as non-productive. CDR3 was defined according to IMGT convention as the region running from the second conserved V-encoded cysteine to the conserved J-encoded phenylalanine. In an earlier analysis of roughly 610 of the donors, sequences lacking an unambiguous match to a single V gene segment were excluded. An earlier analysis of roughly 590 of the donors called V segments functional above 56.7% productive rearrangements and segregating when the between-donor standard deviation exceeded 5%. A statistical classification framework was developed to diagnose cytomegalovirus status using the catalog of TCR beta chain sequences. In a later analysis, TCR nucleotide sequences were compared against IMGT/GENE-DB human TR gene sequences so that V and J genes could be assigned. The TCRdist pipeline was used in a later analysis to assign CDR3 sequences and most-parsimonious VDJ recombination scenarios. A later analysis defined each TCR beta chain by its CDR3 amino acid sequence plus V-gene family, and excluded reads lacking a unique V-gene family. To address suspected cross-contamination and a sequencing artifact, a later analysis removed 550 to 750 highly shared, low-generation-probability nucleotide sequences. In a later analysis, a clonal expansion index was calculated for each public chain from normalized within-repertoire ranks of inferred template counts. In a later analysis, generation probabilities were computed using a VDJ recombination model fitted to out-of-frame rearrangements, and the results were checked against IGoR. In a later analysis, hypergeometric tests were used to score TCR-TCR, TCR-HLA and TCR-CMV co-occurrence, with a repertoire-size bias correction applied to TCR pairs. A later analysis estimated false discovery rates by permuting HLA or CMV assignments 20 times. A later analysis grouped co-occurring TCRs with DBSCAN, adding TCRdist sequence similarity when clustering within HLA-allele-positive subsets. Co-occurrence clustering excluded repertoires with fewer than 30,000 or more than 120,000 public chains, plus five with anomalous nucleotide sharing. The clones in this table, taken by TCRdb from immuneACCESS, are in-frame only. Not every clone is retained; where verified, under half of the shortfall comes from an unresolved V gene, and the cause of the rest is unknown. Clone size and V and J calls were adopted from that table, with D and trimming inferred from the DNA. The sample table records fewer than 200,000 clones; around 80% of these occur just once. Around 2.4% of the sample is taken by the ten largest.

The CDR3, cysteine through phenylalanine, is 15 amino acids long. The read is trimmed to its CDR3 DNA, 45 bases read in frame from base 1. Via the germline V gene, CDR1 is ENHRY and CDR2 SYGVKD. V drops 0 bases and J drops 5 bases, leaving 13 bases in between. Paper-wide results and their limitations: The study listed around 160 TCR beta chains as associated with cytomegalovirus. Because HLA typing was missing for some donors at each locus, association tests included only the typed subset. Compared with equally common non-associated chains, HLA-associated TCR beta chains in a later analysis were more clonally expanded and had lower generation probabilities. In an earlier analysis of about 600 of the donors, most TCR beta V segments appeared in productive rearrangements about 87% or about 30% of the time, broadly matching IMGT annotations. Some IMGT-functional V segments, including TRBV6-2 and TRBV6-3, could not be told apart with the 87-base-pair reads, so those segments were excluded. In a later analysis, several top co-occurrence clusters were reported to appear linked to parvovirus B19, influenza, CMV and Epstein-Barr virus. A group of highly shared sequence variants was considered likely to be a technical artifact of the sequencing pipeline. When HLA alleles, especially DR and DQ, strongly co-occurred, TCR associations were difficult to assign to individual alleles. Correlated functional status among segregating V segments might be attributable to linkage disequilibrium, but an unknown experimental factor could not be ruled out. A further reported finding was that TCR beta sequences accurately predicted the HLA-A and HLA-B alleles for most subjects in the first cohort. In a later analysis, TCR association rates were found to vary across HLA loci, with the most associated TCRs seen for DRB1 alleles and the fewest for HLA-C alleles. A later analysis associated 15,000 to 20,000 TCR beta sequences with specific HLA alleles at a false discovery rate of 0.05. A few of the identified cytomegalovirus-associated TCR beta chains were confirmed in vitro to be specific for cytomegalovirus antigens. A later analysis found that most CMV-associated TCR beta chains appeared HLA-restricted, with HLA associations seemingly driven largely by CMV exposure. In a later genetic analysis, a missense DCLRE1C variant was associated with V-gene and J-gene trimming of TCR beta chains, and the association was replicated in an independent cohort. The earlier analysis of 587 of the donors excluded some 15 rarely observed V segments, including chromosome 9 orphons, because counts were too low. For the cohort, immune exposure information was limited to CMV serostatus. The authors suggested that the approach could potentially be generalized to other disease states and immunological phenotypes. Cytomegalovirus status was reported to be diagnosed by the classifier with high specificity and sensitivity in both the original and validation cohorts. Across donors, most TCR sequences were observed very rarely, whereas some public TCRs were present in many individuals. A later genetic analysis reported fewer N-insertions in productive TCRs among donors in an Asian-associated ancestry cluster than the approximately 670-donor mean. This cohort had only TCR beta chains sequenced, and the lack of alpha or paired-chain data limited which features could be detected. Sequencing depth was assumed to be roughly uniform across donors in the presence/absence analyses, though that assumption may not hold.

What was sequenced was PBMCs. This sequence uses TRBV10-3 and TRBJ1-2; TRBD1 could be the D gene, as 5 bases match. The receptor's source is a female donor in good health and CMV-seronegative. The nucleotide sequence is TGTGCCATCAGTGAGTCTGCCGGGACTGCTTATGGCTACACCTTC. It encodes CAISESAGTAYGYTF.